These 5 T cell receptor beta chains were all obtained from the same sample, sequenced in a study of PD-L1 blockade in urothelial cancer. Only in-frame clones appear in the TCRdb table, and some are missing; sequencing was by immunoSEQ multiplex PCR. Among about 100,000 clones listed, 91% were seen once. The sequenced sample was PBMCs, obtained around atezolizumab (anti-PD-L1) treatment. The origin of the receptors is an elderly woman with urothelial cancer.

The chain employs TRBV2 and TRBJ1-5; possible D gene TRBD1, 6 bases. Germline V gene sequence: CDR1 SNHLY, CDR2 FYNNEI. This CDR3 contains 15 residues. V lost 2 bases and J 6 bases, leaving 14 bases between the germline ends. CDR3 loop: CASSEREGGSQPQHF. The CDR3 nucleotides are TGTGCCAGCAGTGAAAGGGAAGGGGGAAGTCAGCCCCAGCATTTT.

V is TRBV7-9 and J is TRBJ2-6; no firm D call. In germline, CDR1 is SEHNR, CDR2 FQNEAQ (reference sequence). CDR3 length: 14 residues. Trimming took 1 base from V and 7 from J, leaving 8 bases between them. The CDR3 sequence is CASSLVSVANVLTF. The CDR3 DNA sequence: TGTGCCAGCAGCTTAGTATCCGTAGCCAACGTCCTGACTTTC.

The chain is built from TRBV28 and TRBJ2-1; 7 positions agree with TRBD2. Trimming removed 2 bases from V and 1 base from J; junction bases left unmatched: 5. This CDR3 region has 16 residues. The germline CDR1 and CDR2 sequences are MDHEN and SYDVKM. This CDR3 reads CASSLIGGSSYNEQFF. DNA of the CDR3: TGTGCCAGCAGTTTAATTGGCGGGAGTTCCTACAATGAGCAGTTCTTC. Based on the CDR3 plus reference TRBV28 and TRBJ2-1, the full variable domain is DVKVTQSSRYLVKRTGEKVFLECVQDMDHENMFWYRQDPGLGLRLIYFSYDVKMKEKGDIPEGYSVSREKKERFSLILESASTNQTSMYLCASSLIGGSSYNEQFFGPGTRLTVL.

The chain is built from TRBV6-1 and TRBJ1-2; no clear D gene. Per germline, CDR1 MNHNS and CDR2 SASEGT. Trimming shortened V by 0 bases and J by 4 bases, and 15 bases separated the two germline ends. The CDR3 sequence is 16 residues long. For the CDR3, the DNA is TGTGCCAGCAGTGAAGCCACGAATCTCGGGATCTATGGCTACACCTTC. This sequence encodes CASSEATNLGIYGYTF.

As DNA, the CDR3 is TGTGCCAGCAGCTTAGGGACAGGGGCCTACGAGCAGTACTTC. Protein sequence: CASSLGTGAYEQYF. The rearrangement uses TRBV11-3 and TRBJ2-7, with 9 bases aligning to TRBD1. This CDR3 comprises 14 residues. Looked up from germline, CDR1 is SGHNT and CDR2 is YENEEA. Trimming at V came to 1 base and at J to 2 bases, leaving 0 bases not matched to a gene.